The clone carrying this T cell receptor (beta chain) has a handful of counts. Its specificity is not known. This specimen comes from a study of identical twins. Notes on the study in general: There was an excess of low generation probability in the out-of-frame alpha sequences that twins shared. Fewer insertions characterized abundant cord blood beta clonotypes, whereas memory repertoires showed none.

TCRdb redid the calling of the 5' RACE reads with MiXCR, one entry per CDR3 protein. The sample lists some 710,000 distinct CDR3 sequences; 5.5% to 6.5% were seen once. Material: naive T cells sorted from blood. The receptor's source is a man between 18 and 35 years old in good health.

Written as DNA, the CDR3 is TGTGCTAGTGGTTTCAGGAATCAGCCCCAGCATTTT. As protein: CASGFRNQPQHF. The chain recombines TRBV12-5 with TRBJ1-5; D gene unclear. This CDR3 is built from 12 residues. Trimming took off 3 bases at V and 4 bases at J, with 4 bases between the two ends. Germline V CDR1 and CDR2: LGHNT, FRNRAP. Based on the CDR3 plus reference TRBV12-5 and TRBJ1-5, the full variable domain is DARVTQTPRHKVTEMGQEVTMRCQPILGHNTVFWYRQTMMQGLELLAYFRNRAPLDDSGMPKDRFSAEMPDATLATLKIQPSEPRDSAVYFCASGFRNQPQHFGDGTRLSIL.